Listed below are T cell receptor beta chains from one sample, sequenced in a study of blood T cell repertoires in COVID-19. Assay used: immunoSEQ multiplex PCR; TCRdb lists only in-frame clones, some missing. Among nearly 250,000 clones listed, 85% were seen once. Sequencing was carried out using PBMCs or T cells enriched from blood (not recorded which). These receptors came from a woman aged 45-59 years with acute COVID-19. The CDR3 runs from the conserved cysteine through the conserved F or W. A D gene is named only where the DNA matches it firmly. Not all rows give a size; the values are once, few, many and, for expanded clones, a class.

d_call: NA; clone_size: NA; j_call: TRBJ1-4; v_call: TRBV18; cdr3_nt: TGTGCCAGCATGGAGAGGCTTGCAACTAATGAAAAACTGTTTTTT; cdr3_aa: CASMERLATNEKLFF
d_call: NA; clone_size: NA; j_call: TRBJ1-2; v_call: TRBV18; cdr3_nt: TGTGCCAGCTCACCAGCCGGGGGAAACTATGGCTACACCTTC; cdr3_aa: CASSPAGGNYGYTF
d_call: TRBD1; clone_size: NA; j_call: TRBJ1-1; v_call: TRBV30; cdr3_nt: TGTGCCTGGGGGGGACAGGGAGGAACTGAAGCTTTCTTT; cdr3_aa: CAWGGQGGTEAFF
d_call: TRBD1; clone_size: NA; j_call: TRBJ2-2; v_call: TRBV7-8; cdr3_nt: TGTGCCAGCAGCTTCGGGACAGGGCAGGGCGGGGAGCTGTTTTTT; cdr3_aa: CASSFGTGQGGELFF
d_call: TRBD1; clone_size: NA; j_call: TRBJ2-7; v_call: TRBV2; cdr3_nt: TGTGCCAGCAGTTTACCCGGGACAGGAACCTACGAGCAGTACTTC; cdr3_aa: CASSLPGTGTYEQYF
d_call: TRBD2; clone_size: NA; j_call: TRBJ2-2; v_call: TRBV6-5; cdr3_nt: TGTGCCAGCCACCCCACGGGGGGGAACACCGGGGAGCTGTTTTTT; cdr3_aa: CASHPTGGNTGELFF
d_call: NA; clone_size: once; j_call: TRBJ1-1; v_call: TRBV19; cdr3_nt: TGTGCCAGTAGTATCGCAAGGGGCCTTGAAGCTTTCTTT; cdr3_aa: CASSIARGLEAFF
d_call: TRBD2; clone_size: once; j_call: TRBJ2-1; v_call: TRBV9; cdr3_nt: TGTGCCAGCAGCGTAACGGGGGGTTCCACCAATGAGCAGTTCTTC; cdr3_aa: CASSVTGGSTNEQFF
d_call: NA; clone_size: NA; j_call: TRBJ2-5; v_call: TRBV29-1; cdr3_nt: TGCAGCGTTGATGAGGTTGGTCAAGAGACCCAGTACTTC; cdr3_aa: CSVDEVGQETQYF
d_call: NA; clone_size: NA; j_call: TRBJ1-1; v_call: TRBV20-1; cdr3_nt: TGCAGTGCTAGTTTACAAGGGAGGGAAGCTTTCTTT; cdr3_aa: CSASLQGREAFF
d_call: NA; clone_size: NA; j_call: TRBJ1-1; v_call: TRBV4-3; cdr3_nt: TGCGCCAGCAGCCAAGAAATGCGGGGTACTGAAGCTTTCTTT; cdr3_aa: CASSQEMRGTEAFF
d_call: TRBD1; clone_size: NA; j_call: TRBJ2-3; v_call: TRBV24-1; cdr3_nt: TGTGCCACCAGTGACCCCGGACAGGGGAATACAGATACGCAGTATTTT; cdr3_aa: CATSDPGQGNTDTQYF
d_call: NA; clone_size: NA; j_call: TRBJ2-3; v_call: TRBV6-5; cdr3_nt: TGTGCCAGCAGTTACCGGGTCGCAGATACGCAGTATTTT; cdr3_aa: CASSYRVADTQYF
d_call: NA; clone_size: NA; j_call: TRBJ1-5; v_call: TRBV30; cdr3_nt: TGTGCCTGGACAAGAGGAGGGGCAAGCAATCAGCCCCAGCATTTT; cdr3_aa: CAWTRGGASNQPQHF
d_call: TRBD1; clone_size: NA; j_call: TRBJ2-7; v_call: TRBV29-1; cdr3_nt: TGCAGCGTTACGGGACAGGGTATCAACGAGCAGTACTTC; cdr3_aa: CSVTGQGINEQYF
d_call: NA; clone_size: NA; j_call: TRBJ1-1; v_call: TRBV29-1; cdr3_nt: TGCAGCGTTGATAGGGGCACGAACACTGAAGCTTTCTTT; cdr3_aa: CSVDRGTNTEAFF
d_call: TRBD1; clone_size: NA; j_call: TRBJ2-7; v_call: TRBV18; cdr3_nt: TGTGCCAGCTCACGAGCGACAGGGGACAACGAGCAGTACTTC; cdr3_aa: CASSRATGDNEQYF
d_call: NA; clone_size: NA; j_call: TRBJ2-1; v_call: TRBV10-3; cdr3_nt: TGTGCCATTCAAGGACAGTCCGACAATGAGCAGTTCTTC; cdr3_aa: CAIQGQSDNEQFF
d_call: TRBD1; clone_size: NA; j_call: TRBJ1-1; v_call: TRBV6-5; cdr3_nt: TGTGCCAGCAGTTACATTTCGGGACAGAGGACTGAAGCTTTCTTT; cdr3_aa: CASSYISGQRTEAFF
d_call: TRBD1; clone_size: NA; j_call: TRBJ1-6; v_call: TRBV7-9; cdr3_nt: TGTGCCAGCAGCTTCGTACAGGGGGCATCACCCCTCCACTTT; cdr3_aa: CASSFVQGASPLHF
d_call: NA; clone_size: NA; j_call: TRBJ1-4; v_call: TRBV7-8; cdr3_nt: TGTGCCAGCAGCTTAGTCGGGGGGAATGAAAAACTGTTTTTT; cdr3_aa: CASSLVGGNEKLFF
d_call: NA; clone_size: NA; j_call: TRBJ2-1; v_call: TRBV5-6; cdr3_nt: TGTGCCAGCAGCTACACAGGGCGGAATGAGCAGTTCTTC; cdr3_aa: CASSYTGRNEQFF
d_call: NA; clone_size: once; j_call: TRBJ2-1; v_call: TRBV30; cdr3_nt: TGTGCCTGGAACCCGTTGGGATGGGCTAGCGAAGGTAGCTCCTACAATGAGCAGTTCTTC; cdr3_aa: CAWNPLGWASEGSSYNEQFF
d_call: TRBD2; clone_size: NA; j_call: TRBJ2-7; v_call: TRBV14; cdr3_nt: TGTGCCAGCAGTCGAGCGGGGGGCGCCTACGAGCAGTACTTC; cdr3_aa: CASSRAGGAYEQYF
d_call: TRBD1; clone_size: NA; j_call: TRBJ1-2; v_call: TRBV9; cdr3_nt: TGTGCCAGCAGCGTAGCCGAGTGGACAGGGAAGGTTGGCTACACCTTC; cdr3_aa: CASSVAEWTGKVGYTF
d_call: TRBD1; clone_size: NA; j_call: TRBJ1-2; v_call: TRBV5-4; cdr3_nt: TGTGCCAGCAGATTAGACAGGGATGAGGGCTACACCTTC; cdr3_aa: CASRLDRDEGYTF
d_call: TRBD2; clone_size: NA; j_call: TRBJ2-2; v_call: TRBV7-2; cdr3_nt: TGTGCCAGCAGCTTAGTTCCAGCGGGGGGCACCGGGGAGCTGTTTTTT; cdr3_aa: CASSLVPAGGTGELFF
d_call: NA; clone_size: few; j_call: TRBJ1-1; v_call: TRBV4-3; cdr3_nt: TGCGCCAGCAGCCAAGGTTGGCCCATGAACACTGAAGCTTTCTTT; cdr3_aa: CASSQGWPMNTEAFF
d_call: TRBD1; clone_size: NA; j_call: TRBJ1-1; v_call: TRBV5-1; cdr3_nt: TGCGCCAGCAGCCCCGCCTCGACAGGGGGCTTTACTGAAGCTTTCTTT; cdr3_aa: CASSPASTGGFTEAFF
d_call: TRBD1; clone_size: NA; j_call: TRBJ2-7; v_call: TRBV7-6; cdr3_nt: TGTGCCAGCAGCGCCCGACAGGGCCTGAGCTCCTACGAGCAGTACTTC; cdr3_aa: CASSARQGLSSYEQYF
d_call: TRBD1; clone_size: NA; j_call: TRBJ2-7; v_call: TRBV11-1; cdr3_nt: TGTGCCAGCAGCGGGGACAGGGAGCAGTACTTC; cdr3_aa: CASSGDREQYF
d_call: NA; clone_size: NA; j_call: TRBJ1-5; v_call: TRBV19; cdr3_nt: TGTGCCAGTAGTATACCGGGTCTTGGCAATCAGCCCCAGCATTTT; cdr3_aa: CASSIPGLGNQPQHF
d_call: TRBD1; clone_size: NA; j_call: TRBJ2-7; v_call: TRBV6-2/TRBV6-3; cdr3_nt: TGTGCCAGCAGTACCGGGACAGGTCTTTACGAGCAGTACTTC; cdr3_aa: CASSTGTGLYEQYF
d_call: TRBD2; clone_size: NA; j_call: TRBJ2-3; v_call: TRBV18; cdr3_nt: TGTGCCAGCTCACCACCGGGTAGCGGGAGGAGCACAGATACGCAGTATTTT; cdr3_aa: CASSPPGSGRSTDTQYF
d_call: NA; clone_size: NA; j_call: TRBJ2-3; v_call: TRBV18; cdr3_nt: TGTGCCAGCTCACCACCCCCCTATCCGACAGATACGCAGTATTTT; cdr3_aa: CASSPPPYPTDTQYF
d_call: NA; clone_size: NA; j_call: TRBJ2-2; v_call: TRBV5-6; cdr3_nt: TGTGCCAGCAGCTCCCGACAGGCACTGAACACCGGGGAGCTGTTTTTT; cdr3_aa: CASSSRQALNTGELFF
d_call: NA; clone_size: NA; j_call: TRBJ1-4; v_call: TRBV30; cdr3_nt: TGTGCCTGGAGTCCTCAGGGTGAAAAACTGTTTTTT; cdr3_aa: CAWSPQGEKLFF
d_call: TRBD1; clone_size: NA; j_call: TRBJ1-2; v_call: TRBV19; cdr3_nt: TGTGCCAGTAGTACGGACAGGCGCGGAGAGGGCTACACCTTC; cdr3_aa: CASSTDRRGEGYTF
d_call: TRBD1; clone_size: NA; j_call: TRBJ1-1; v_call: TRBV3-1/TRBV3-2; cdr3_nt: TGTGCCAGCAGCCAAGTTACAGGGGGCGCGGTCACTGAAGCTTTCTTT; cdr3_aa: CASSQVTGGAVTEAFF
d_call: NA; clone_size: NA; j_call: TRBJ1-4; v_call: TRBV12-5; cdr3_nt: TGTGCTAGTGGTCTCACGGACAGACTAAATGAAAAACTGTTTTTT; cdr3_aa: CASGLTDRLNEKLFF
d_call: TRBD2; clone_size: NA; j_call: TRBJ2-1; v_call: TRBV11-2; cdr3_nt: TGTGCCAGCTCGACCTTACGGGGGGGCAGTAATGAGCAGTTCTTC; cdr3_aa: CASSTLRGGSNEQFF
d_call: TRBD2; clone_size: NA; j_call: TRBJ2-1; v_call: TRBV6-4; cdr3_nt: TGTGCCAGCAGCCGGGGGGGCAGTTTAGATGAGCAGTTCTTC; cdr3_aa: CASSRGGSLDEQFF